This TCR beta chain is from a study of blood T cells in healthy people across ages. Study-level findings and limits: Fewer expanded clones and more diversity marked long-lived versus aged donors.

On this clonotype itself: Its target is not known.

The CDR3 has 15 amino acids. Germline V gives CDR1 SGDLS, CDR2 YYNGEE. V was clipped by 0 bases and J by 2 bases, with 9 bases between them. A second PCR, run for roughly 7 to 11 cycles, used a sample-barcoded 5' primer plus a J-beta primer mix. TCRdb reprocessed the 5' RACE reads with MiXCR, giving one entry per CDR3 protein. Of about 1.1 million distinct CDR3 sequences listed, roughly two fifths are singletons. This sequence was found in a man aged 18 to 30 in good health. Specimen: blood. The J gene is TRBJ2-1, the V gene TRBV9; no definite D call. CDR3 DNA sequence: TGTGCCAGCAGCGTAGGCCTAGGACCCTACAATGAGCAGTTCTTC. Its translation is CASSVGLGPYNEQFF.